Listed here are 21 T cell receptor beta chains from one sample, sequenced in a study of OX40 agonist ivuxolimab in advanced cancers. Measured with immunoSEQ multiplex PCR; TCRdb has only the in-frame clones, and not every one. The sample carries over 45,000 clones, 93% recorded once. The sample here was CD4+ or CD8+ T cells sorted from blood, taken in a trial of the OX40 agonist ivuxolimab. These receptor sequences come from an adult with an advanced solid tumor such as melanoma, head and neck, liver or kidney cancer.

The J gene is TRBJ2-1, the V gene TRBV4-3; the match to TRBD2 covers 12 bases. Germline CDR1 and CDR2: LGHNA and YSLEER. The CDR3 length is 16 residues. Trimming took 4 bases from V and 10 from J; bases not matched to a gene: 11. DNA for the CDR3: TGCGCCAGCAGCCTAGGAGCTAGCGGGAGGGGAGGCGAGCAGTTCTTC. This translates into CASSLGASGRGGEQFF.

The chain couples TRBV6-6 to TRBJ2-1, with D maybe TRBD2 (5 bases). Germline-derived CDR1 and CDR2 are MNHNY and SVGAGI (reference sequence). Deletions cut 5 bases from V and 7 bases from J, with 9 bases between. The CDR3 extends over 12 amino acids. This chain's CDR3 is CASSEGRNEQFF. Written as DNA, the CDR3 is TGTGCCAGCAGTGAGGGAAGGAATGAGCAGTTCTTC.

The gene calls are TRBV25-1 and TRBJ1-1; D is unresolved. From germline, CDR1 is MGHDK and CDR2 SYGVNS. The CDR3 runs 15 residues. The ends were cut back, 2 bases at V and 0 bases at J, with 10 bases in the middle. The CDR3 protein is CASSEDSSMNTEAFF. The CDR3 region has the DNA TGTGCCAGCAGTGAAGATAGTTCCATGAACACTGAAGCTTTCTTT.

The CDR3 spells CASSLDRGGIEAFF. The DNA for the CDR3 is TGTGCCAGCAGCTTGGACAGGGGGGGCATTGAAGCTTTCTTT. The chain combines TRBV7-9 with TRBJ1-1, with 10 bases lining up with TRBD1. Germline V gene lookup returns CDR1 SEHNR and CDR2 FQNEAQ (reference sequence). V was clipped by 3 bases and J by 7 bases; unmatched bases: 5. The CDR3 sequence is 14 residues long.

In its sample, this clone was seen once. The chain carries TRBV27 and TRBJ2-1, with D perhaps being TRBD1 or TRBD2 (5 bases each). With 2 bases removed from V and 3 bases from J, the gap between germline ends came to 11 bases. The germline CDR1 and CDR2 sequences are MNHEY and SMNVEV (reference sequence). CDR3 length equals 15 residues. The CDR3: CASSLGDLGYNEQFF. CDR3 DNA sequence: TGTGCCAGCAGTTTAGGGGACCTGGGCTACAATGAGCAGTTCTTC.

The rearrangement links TRBV4-1 to TRBJ2-3; a possible D gene is TRBD1 (5 bases). From germline, CDR1 is MGHRA and CDR2 YSYEKL. V lost 2 bases and J 3 bases, leaving 15 bases between the germline ends. CDR3 size: 16 residues. The CDR3 loop is CASSQYTVGVTDTQYF. CDR3 DNA sequence: TGCGCCAGCAGCCAATACACAGTAGGGGTGACAGATACGCAGTATTTT.

This CDR3 is CASSLAQGSLYEQYF. DNA for the CDR3: TGTGCCAGCAGCTTAGCGCAGGGAAGCCTCTACGAGCAGTACTTC. This chain links TRBV7-3 with TRBJ2-7; maybe TRBD1 (5 bases). CDR1 is SGHTA and CDR2 is FQGTGA in the germline V gene. The CDR3 is 15 residues long. Trimming pared 2 bases from V and 3 bases from J, leaving 14 bases between.

The chain has TRBV7-6 and TRBJ1-5; D might be TRBD1 (6 bases). Germline CDR1 SGHVS, CDR2 FNYEAQ. V lost 3 bases, J lost 6 bases, and 12 bases lay in between. This CDR3 spans 14 amino acids. The CDR3 protein is CASSFTGIVQPQHF. The CDR3 nucleotides are TGTGCCAGCAGCTTCACAGGGATTGTTCAGCCCCAGCATTTT.

The J gene is TRBJ2-1, the V gene TRBV13; TRBD1 matches at 8 bases. CDR1 and CDR2 (germline): PRHDT, FYEKMQ (reference sequence). The V and J ends lost 4 bases and 7 bases, in that order; junction bases with no gene match: 9. The CDR3 runs 15 residues. In DNA form, the CDR3 reads TGTGCCAGCAGCTCCCCGCCAGGGGGCTCTAATGAGCAGTTCTTC. Residues: CASSSPPGGSNEQFF.

This clone occurred once. The chain combines TRBV28 with TRBJ1-2, with unresolved D. This CDR3 contains 12 residues. V gave up 6 bases and J gave up 4 bases, with 9 bases separating them. Germline lookup yields CDR1 MDHEN and CDR2 SYDVKM. CDR3 residues: CASSPGTYGYTF. CDR3 DNA: TGTGCCAGCAGCCCTGGCACCTATGGCTACACCTTC.

The chain links TRBV14 to TRBJ2-7; possible D gene TRBD1, 5 bases. Germline-derived CDR1 and CDR2 are SGHDN and FVKESK. CDR3 length: 15 residues. Trimming stripped 6 bases from V and 2 bases from J, with 17 bases between. The CDR3 DNA reads as TGTGCCAGCAGAGGTAGACAGCCATTAGCCTACGAGCAGTACTTC. Residues: CASRGRQPLAYEQYF.

CDR3: CASSLAGTGVADTQYF. The CDR3, as DNA: TGTGCCAGCAGCTTAGCCGGGACAGGGGTGGCAGATACGCAGTATTTT. The chain combines TRBV7-6 with TRBJ2-3, with 10 bases identical to TRBD1. CDR1 SGHVS and CDR2 FNYEAQ come from the germline V gene. The V segment lost 0 bases and the J segment 4 bases; nucleotides outside the gene matches: 4. The CDR3 is 16 amino acids.

The chain carries TRBV6-6 and TRBJ2-1; unclear D gene. The CDR3 runs to 15 residues. Germline CDR1 reads MNHNY; CDR2 reads SVGAGI (reference sequence). V was trimmed by 7 bases and J by 5 bases, leaving 18 bases between them. The CDR3 here is CASTPWSYLDNEQFF. The CDR3 DNA is TGTGCCAGCACTCCCTGGAGCTACCTGGACAATGAGCAGTTCTTC.

This clone turned up a few times. This chain connects TRBV9 to TRBJ1-2; perhaps TRBD1 as D (5 bases). V was pared by 2 bases and J by 7 bases, with 9 bases between. CDR1 SGDLS and CDR2 YYNGEE come from the germline V gene. This CDR3 has 12 residues. CDR3 residues: CASSVQGGGYTF. DNA for the CDR3: TGTGCCAGCAGCGTCCAGGGAGGTGGCTACACCTTC.

The chain links TRBV27 to TRBJ2-7, with 8 positions matching TRBD1. V lost 2 bases and J lost 3; bases outside the gene matches: 18. Germline loops: CDR1 MNHEY, CDR2 SMNVEV (reference sequence). The CDR3 is 19 residues long. CDR3 sequence: CASSLGGFGSGGAHYEQYF. The DNA for the CDR3 is TGTGCCAGCAGTTTAGGAGGATTTGGGTCAGGGGGCGCCCACTACGAGCAGTACTTC.

The rearrangement links TRBV25-1 to TRBJ1-3; no definite D call. The V and J ends lost 5 bases and 0 bases respectively, with 14 bases between them. The CDR3 has 16 amino acids. In germline, CDR1 is MGHDK, CDR2 SYGVNS. CDR3 protein: CASSPDRFSSGNTIYF. The DNA for the CDR3 is TGTGCCAGCAGTCCCGACCGTTTCAGCTCTGGAAACACCATATATTTT.

V gene TRBV7-9 combines with J gene TRBJ1-5; D may be TRBD1 (6 bases). V lost 3 bases, J lost 3 bases, and 15 bases lay in between. The length of the CDR3 is 16 residues. Germline assignment: CDR1 SEHNR and CDR2 FQNEAQ (reference sequence). The CDR3, as DNA: TGTGCCAGCAGCTTGGATACAGGGAACCCCAATCAGCCCCAGCATTTT. Encoded protein: CASSLDTGNPNQPQHF.

This CDR3 reads CASSQGGGTEQFF. In DNA, the CDR3 is TGCGCCAGCAGCCAAGGGGGGGGGACTGAGCAGTTCTTC. The chain employs TRBV4-3 and TRBJ2-1; 7 nucleotides line up with TRBD2. There are 13 residues in the CDR3. From germline, CDR1 is LGHNA and CDR2 YSLEER. Losses at the gene ends were 1 base for V and 9 bases for J; bases not matched to a gene: 3.

This chain connects TRBV27 to TRBJ2-5, with 9 bases matching TRBD1. The germline CDR1 and CDR2 sequences are MNHEY and SMNVEV (reference sequence). CDR3 length: 15 residues. V was clipped by 6 bases and J by 4 bases; unmatched bases: 9. The CDR3 coding sequence is TGTGCCAGCAGCCGAATACAGGGGGCCGTAGAGACCCAGTACTTC. Residues: CASSRIQGAVETQYF.

This chain joins TRBV7-6 and TRBJ2-7; tentative D call: TRBD2 (5 bases). The CDR3 loop spans 14 amino acids. Trimming removed 4 bases from V and 2 bases from J, with 12 bases in between. CDR1 is SGHVS and CDR2 is FNYEAQ in the germline V gene. CDR3 in amino acids: CASSSLAGAYEQYF. DNA for the CDR3: TGTGCCAGCAGCTCCCTAGCTGGGGCCTACGAGCAGTACTTC.

V is TRBV9 and J is TRBJ2-3; a weak D match, TRBD1 (6 bases). Per germline, CDR1 SGDLS and CDR2 YYNGEE. The CDR3 consists of 17 residues. The V gene lost 4 bases and the J gene lost 0 bases, with 18 bases spanning the gap. The CDR3 sequence: CASSPHGTYPSTDTQYF. DNA for the CDR3: TGTGCCAGCAGCCCCCACGGGACATACCCTAGCACAGATACGCAGTATTTT.